A single sample gave rise to the 21 T cell receptor beta chains below, sequenced in a study of blood T cell repertoires in COVID-19 (dated by TCRdb to the early 2020s). Libraries were made using the immunoSEQ multiplex PCR assay. The table comes from immuneACCESS by way of TCRdb, which keeps in-frame sequences with V and J called. Part of the clones is missing from these tables; in studies checked, under half for an unresolved V gene and the rest for unknown reasons. A total of 200,000 to 300,000 clones appear in this sample, around nine tenths of them only once. The top ten hold approximately 7% of the sample. Source material: peripheral blood. All receptors come from a woman aged 70 to 79 with active or convalescent COVID-19.

The J gene is TRBJ1-1, the V gene TRBV18; D remains ambiguous. Germline values: CDR1 KGHSH, CDR2 LQKENI. The V gene lost 3 bases and the J gene lost 1 base, with 9 bases spanning the gap. The CDR3 extends over 14 amino acids. The CDR3 region has the DNA TGTGCCAGCTCACCCCAGGTAAAGAACACTGAAGCTTTCTTT. It is translated as CASSPQVKNTEAFF.

The rearrangement uses TRBV10-3 and TRBJ1-1; a possible D gene is TRBD1 (5 bases). The CDR3 extends over 15 amino acids. Germline V gene sequence: CDR1 ENHRY, CDR2 SYGVKD. V shed 7 bases and J shed 1 base, with 16 bases lying between them. The CDR3 protein is CAITATTGGNTEAFF. The CDR3 coding sequence is TGTGCCATCACCGCGACAACGGGGGGGAACACTGAAGCTTTCTTT.

CDR3 bases: TGTGCCAGCAGCGTACAGGGGGACACTGAAGCTTTCTTT. This codes for CASSVQGDTEAFF. The chain combines TRBV7-2 with TRBJ1-1; 8 positions agree with TRBD1. This CDR3 has 13 residues. Germline lookup yields CDR1 SGHTA and CDR2 FQGNSA. V shed 5 bases and J 3 bases; nucleotides not matched to a gene: 2.

A word on this clone: Other DNA variants within this sample encode the same CDR3. The CDR3, as DNA: TGTGCCAGCTCACCGAGGACAGGGGAAGGCTACACCTTC. Translating it yields CASSPRTGEGYTF. V gene TRBV18 combines with J gene TRBJ1-2; 9 bases are shared with TRBD1. CDR1 and CDR2 from the germline V gene are KGHSH and LQKENI. The CDR3 extends over 13 amino acids. With V trimmed by 3 bases and J by 8 bases, 4 bases remained unmatched.

In its sample, this clone was seen a few times. CDR3 sequence: CASSLSPAGQTQYF. As DNA, the CDR3 is TGTGCCAGCAGCTTATCCCCGGCAGGCCAGACCCAGTACTTC. The chain uses TRBV7-8 and TRBJ2-5; no reliable D call. The V end was cut by 2 bases, the J end by 6 bases, with 13 bases between. The germline V gene has CDR1 SGHVS and CDR2 FQNEAQ. The CDR3 is made up of 14 amino acids. The full variable domain, its missing parts supplied by reference TRBV7-8 and TRBJ2-5, is GAGVSQSPRYKVAKRGQDVALRCDPISGHVSLFWYQQALGQGPEFLTYFQNEAQLDKSGLPSDRFFAERPEGSVSTLKIQRTQQEDSAVYLCASSLSPAGQTQYFGPGTRLLVL.

V and J are TRBV6-2 or TRBV6-3 and TRBJ1-3, with 9 nucleotides matching TRBD1. Germline assignment: CDR1 MNHEY and CDR2 SVGEGT. V lost 4 bases to trimming and J lost 0 bases; unmatched junction nucleotides: 13. This CDR3 is built from 19 residues. The CDR3 sequence is CASSFVPGQGRASGNTIYF. The DNA of the CDR3 is TGTGCCAGCAGTTTCGTCCCGGGACAGGGAAGGGCCTCTGGAAACACCATATATTTT.

V usage is TRBV7-2 and J usage is TRBJ2-7, with D possibly TRBD2 on 6 matching bases. This CDR3 has 11 residues. The V end was cut by 5 bases, the J end by 12 bases, with 14 bases between. Germline V gene sequence: CDR1 SGHTA, CDR2 FQGNSA. DNA for the CDR3: TGTGCCAGCAGCGCGGGACCCACGAGGTACTTC. It codes for CASSAGPTRYF.

V gene TRBV6-1 combines with J gene TRBJ1-5; D gene unclear. Germline V gene data show CDR1 as MNHNS and CDR2 as SASEGT. The CDR3 contains 16 residues. V was pared by 0 bases and J by 2 bases, with 11 bases between. CDR3 amino acids: CASSEAMGFGNQPQHF. The DNA for the CDR3 is TGTGCCAGCAGTGAAGCGATGGGCTTTGGCAATCAGCCCCAGCATTTT.

The chain has TRBV2 and TRBJ2-7; 7 nucleotides align to TRBD1. CDR3 length: 13 residues. Germline loops: CDR1 SNHLY, CDR2 FYNNEI. The junction had 10 bases not matched to a gene; V was cut back by 11 bases and J by 3 bases. The CDR3 here is CASLTGTSYEQYF. Here the CDR3 DNA reads TGTGCCTCCCTGACAGGGACGAGCTACGAGCAGTACTTC.

The rearrangement uses TRBV5-5 and TRBJ2-7, with 11 bases lining up with TRBD2. V dropped 4 bases and J dropped 0; count of bases not matched to a gene: 3. The CDR3 is 15 residues long. Germline V CDR1 and CDR2: SGHKS, YYEKEE (reference sequence). The CDR3 region is CASSPSGGFSYEQYF. In DNA, the CDR3 is TGTGCCAGCAGCCCTAGCGGGGGGTTCTCCTACGAGCAGTACTTC.

The chain has TRBV5-1 and TRBJ1-1; TRBD1 matches at 7 bases. The CDR3 runs 14 residues. Germline lookup yields CDR1 SGHRS and CDR2 YFSETQ. The ends lost 3 bases at V and 10 bases at J; junction bases unmatched: 12. The CDR3 reads CASSSRTGPPLAFF. CDR3 coding DNA: TGCGCCAGCAGCTCCCGGACAGGCCCACCTCTAGCTTTCTTT.

The genes are TRBV9 and TRBJ2-5; D unclear. V lost 3 bases and J 3 bases, leaving 9 bases between the germline ends. Germline values: CDR1 SGDLS, CDR2 YYNGEE. This CDR3 has 13 amino acids. The CDR3 loop is CASSGALEETQYF. The CDR3 DNA sequence: TGTGCCAGCAGCGGGGCGTTGGAAGAGACCCAGTACTTC.

This sequence joins TRBV9 and TRBJ2-2; possibly TRBD1 for D (6 bases). V lost 5 bases, J lost 4 bases, and 12 bases lay in between. This CDR3 region has 14 residues. Germline V gives CDR1 SGDLS, CDR2 YYNGEE. The CDR3 bases are TGTGCCAGCAGACAGACAGGAGTCACCGGGGAGCTGTTTTTT. It translates to CASRQTGVTGELFF.

J is TRBJ1-1 and V is TRBV7-9; D remains unclear. CDR3 size: 13 residues. Trimming left V 0 bases short and J 5 bases short, with 7 bases between. CDR1 and CDR2 (germline): SEHNR, FQNEAQ (reference sequence). The CDR3 DNA reads as TGTGCCAGCAGCTTAGCACGAGGAACTGAAGCTTTCTTT. Its translation is CASSLARGTEAFF. Complete variable domain (other parts from reference TRBV7-9 and TRBJ1-1): DTGVSQNPRHKITKRGQNVTFRCDPISEHNRLYWYRQTLGQGPEFLTYFQNEAQLEKSRLLSDRFSAERPKGSFSTLEIQRTEQGDSAMYLCASSLARGTEAFFGQGTRLTVV.

V gene TRBV18 combines with J gene TRBJ1-2; TRBD1 agrees at 11 bases. The germline CDR1 and CDR2 sequences are KGHSH and LQKENI. V lost 3 bases, J lost 3 bases, and 0 bases stayed unmatched. This CDR3 is 14 amino acids long. The CDR3 loop is CASSPGQGDYGYTF. CDR3 nucleotides: TGTGCCAGCTCACCGGGACAGGGGGACTATGGCTACACCTTC.

V is TRBV19 and J is TRBJ2-3; tentatively, D is TRBD2 (5 bases). The CDR3 is 14 residues long. V was shortened by 7 bases and J by 2 bases, with 13 bases between the two germline ends. CDR1 and CDR2 (germline): LNHDA, SQIVND (reference sequence). The CDR3 reads CASKARGFTDTQYF. The DNA for the CDR3 is TGTGCCAGTAAGGCTCGAGGGTTCACAGATACGCAGTATTTT.

This sequence joins TRBV5-4 and TRBJ1-2, with D possibly being TRBD1 (5 bases). This CDR3 contains 15 residues. V dropped 4 bases and J dropped 5 bases, with 18 bases sitting between them. Germline V gene data show CDR1 as SGHNT and CDR2 as YYREEE (reference sequence). The CDR3, as DNA: TGTGCCAGCAGCCATCCGAACAGGCCCCTATATGGCTACACCTTC. Translating gives CASSHPNRPLYGYTF.

The V and J genes are TRBV2 and TRBJ1-2, with 7 bases fitting TRBD1. The germline CDR1 and CDR2 sequences are SNHLY and FYNNEI. Unmatched junction bases numbered 5, after V lost 8 bases and J lost 2 bases. The CDR3 runs to 13 residues. CDR3 nucleotide sequence: TGTGCCAGCGGGTTACAGGGGAACTATGGCTACACCTTC. As protein: CASGLQGNYGYTF.

This chain joins TRBV4-3 and TRBJ2-2, with D maybe TRBD1 (5 bases). The V gene's germline CDR1 is LGHNA and CDR2 YSLEER. This CDR3 is 16 amino acids long. V lost 0 bases, J lost 4 bases, and 12 bases lay in between. Here the CDR3 reads CASSQDLGVGTGELFF. The CDR3 DNA sequence: TGCGCCAGCAGCCAAGATTTAGGGGTAGGCACCGGGGAGCTGTTTTTT.

The chain has TRBV21-1 and TRBJ1-1. TRBV21-1 is noted as a pseudogene. The CDR3 is made up of 14 amino acids. In DNA, the CDR3 is TGTGCCAGCACCCAGGAGCGGGAGGACACTGAAGCTTTCTTT. Protein: CASTQEREDTEAFF.

J is TRBJ2-5 and V is TRBV7-9; D not resolved. This CDR3 is 15 amino acids long. From germline, CDR1 is SEHNR and CDR2 FQNEAQ (reference sequence). V was trimmed by 6 bases and J by 5 bases, leaving 19 bases between them. The DNA for the CDR3 is TGTGCCAGCAGTTCTGCCCGACGACCCGGGGAGACCCAGTACTTC. Its translation: CASSSARRPGETQYF.